These 18 T cell receptor beta chains originate from one sample sequenced in a study of regulatory T cells in long-lasting Graves disease. CDR3-region Arm-PCR and iRepertoire HTBI primers produced the TCR beta libraries. Each CDR3 protein gets one entry after TCRdb re-called the multiplex PCR reads with MiXCR. The data contain more than 650,000 distinct CDR3 sequences, around 32% of them singletons. Time point noted: persistent/refractory GD, antithyroid drugs over 5 years with positive TRAb. TCR sequences were obtained from RNA taken from PBMCs. This sample comprised peripheral blood mononuclear cells (PBMCs), obtained when the disease was refractory, from a patient treated with antithyroid drugs. The receptor set was obtained from a female donor with Graves disease.

To note about this clonotype: Germline and junction disagree at one end, which may indicate a read error. This sequence joins TRBV24-1 and TRBJ2-5; D possibly corresponds to TRBD1 (5 bases). The CDR3 length is 15 residues. Germline CDR1 reads KGHDR; CDR2 reads SFDVKD. DNA for the CDR3: TGTGCCACCGGTGACGCTGGGGCGCCCCAAGAGACCCAGTACTTC. Its protein is CATGDAGAPQETQYF.

This clonotype was observed a handful of times. The J gene is TRBJ2-7, the V gene TRBV27; the D is unclear. Trimming removed 5 bases at V and 0 bases at J, with 14 bases between. In germline, CDR1 is MNHEY, CDR2 SMNVEV (reference sequence). The CDR3 has 15 residues. This chain's CDR3 is CASSPGHLSSYEQYF. DNA of the CDR3: TGTGCCAGCAGTCCGGGCCACCTGAGCTCCTACGAGCAGTACTTC.

This clonotype occurred a few times. This sequence joins TRBV7-9 and TRBJ1-3; possibly TRBD1 for D (5 bases). Germline assignment: CDR1 SEHNR and CDR2 FQNEAQ (reference sequence). This CDR3 contains 15 residues. V shed 8 bases and J shed 2 bases, with 16 bases lying between them. The CDR3, as DNA: TGTGCCAGCCAAAGCTCGGGCAGGGCTGGAAACACCATATATTTT. Its translation: CASQSSGRAGNTIYF.

V and J are TRBV2 and TRBJ2-1; 9 bases line up with TRBD2. Per germline, CDR1 SNHLY and CDR2 FYNNEI. The CDR3 runs to 16 residues. Trimming at V came to 3 bases and at J to 6 bases, leaving 9 bases not matched to a gene. CDR3 loop: CASSDSGRRFVNEQFF. CDR3 DNA: TGTGCCAGCAGTGACAGCGGGAGGCGGTTTGTCAATGAGCAGTTCTTC.

The chain carries TRBV20-1 and TRBJ2-7, with TRBD2 matching over 13 bases. The germline CDR1 and CDR2 sequences are DFQATT and SNEGSKA (reference sequence). The CDR3 runs 16 residues. J was trimmed by 3 bases and V by 4 bases; bases with no gene match: 9. The CDR3 bases are TGCAGTGCTATGGAAACTAGCGGGAGGGCGTTCTACGAGCAGTACTTC. It encodes CSAMETSGRAFYEQYF.

V usage is TRBV20-1 and J usage is TRBJ2-7, with D maybe TRBD1 (5 bases). Trimming removed 7 bases from V and 0 bases from J, with 10 bases in between. The V gene's germline CDR1 is DFQATT and CDR2 SNEGSKA (reference sequence). The CDR3 is 12 amino acids. CDR3: CSGKDNSYEQYF. Written as DNA, the CDR3 is TGCAGTGGGAAGGACAACTCCTACGAGCAGTACTTC.

The chain uses TRBV20-1 and TRBJ2-7, with D tentatively TRBD2 (6 bases). The CDR3 consists of 14 residues. The V end lost 0 bases, the J end lost 4 bases, and 13 bases lay between the germline ends. From germline, CDR1 is DFQATT and CDR2 SNEGSKA (reference sequence). DNA of the CDR3: TGCAGTGCTAGAGATAGCCGGCTAGCGTACGAGCAGTACTTC. It yields the protein CSARDSRLAYEQYF.

The chain uses TRBV2 and TRBJ2-1; D is uncertain. The CDR3 length is 15 residues. Germline assignment: CDR1 SNHLY and CDR2 FYNNEI. Trimming took 1 base from V and 8 from J, leaving 15 bases between them. In nucleotides, the CDR3 is TGTGCCAGCAGTGAAGGCCAGCAAGTAAGGGATGAGCAGTTCTTC. Encoded protein: CASSEGQQVRDEQFF.

CDR3 loop: CASSSLLAGGPRGTGELFF. CDR3 in DNA: TGTGCCAGCAGCTCCCTACTAGCGGGAGGGCCTCGGGGCACCGGGGAGCTGTTTTTT. The chain couples TRBV5-5 to TRBJ2-2; TRBD2 aligns across 13 bases. Germline V gene sequence: CDR1 SGHKS, CDR2 YYEKEE (reference sequence). Unmatched junction bases numbered 12, after V lost 3 bases and J lost 4 bases. The CDR3 is 19 residues long.

The rearrangement links TRBV12-3 or TRBV12-4 to TRBJ2-3; TRBD1 matches 8 bases. Germline trimming cut 8 bases from V and 2 bases from J; bases unmatched to any gene: 9. The CDR3 runs to 15 residues. DNA for the CDR3: TGTGCCAGCCCATGGGACAGGCGAAACACAGATACGCAGTATTTT. Translated, it gives CASPWDRRNTDTQYF.

The gene calls are TRBV6-2 or TRBV6-3 and TRBJ1-1, with D possibly TRBD1 on 5 matching bases. CDR1 and CDR2 (germline): MNHEY, SVGEGT. CDR3 length: 12 residues. Trimming stripped 5 bases from V and 10 bases from J, with 14 bases between. The CDR3 nucleotides are TGTGCCAGCAGTCCCACGAGGGGTGCAGCTTTCTTT. The encoded protein is CASSPTRGAAFF.

The V gene is TRBV19, the J gene TRBJ1-2; 8 bases are shared with TRBD1. Germline assignment: CDR1 LNHDA and CDR2 SQIVND (reference sequence). The CDR3 loop spans 15 amino acids. V dropped 3 bases and J dropped 4; count of bases not matched to a gene: 7. The CDR3 sequence: CASSMGGTGPYGYTF. CDR3 nucleotides: TGTGCCAGTAGTATGGGAGGGACAGGACCCTATGGCTACACCTTC. The full variable domain, with the rest looked up from reference TRBV19 and TRBJ1-2, is DGGITQSPKYLFRKEGQNVTLSCEQNLNHDAMYWYRQDPGQGLRLIYYSQIVNDFQKGDIAEGYSVSREKKESFPLTVTSAQKNPTAFYLCASSMGGTGPYGYTFGSGTRLTVV.

This clonotype has a count of ten or more. The chain is built from TRBV15 and TRBJ2-5; D not certain. V lost 3 bases, J lost 5 bases, and 10 bases lay in between. The CDR3 has 13 amino acids. CDR1 and CDR2 from the germline V gene are LNHNV and YYDKDF (reference sequence). The CDR3 loop reads CATSRVGGETQYF. The CDR3 nucleotides read TGTGCCACCAGCAGGGTGGGCGGCGAGACCCAGTACTTC.

This chain connects TRBV20-1 to TRBJ1-6; possible D gene TRBD1, 5 bases. With 6 bases removed from V and 7 bases from J, the gap between germline ends came to 13 bases. The CDR3 has 13 amino acids. Germline CDR1 is DFQATT and CDR2 is SNEGSKA (reference sequence). In DNA form, the CDR3 reads TGCAGTGCCCATCGGGACTGGAATTCACCCCTCCACTTT. Protein: CSAHRDWNSPLHF.

This clonotype was seen more than once but under ten times. This sequence joins TRBV25-1 and TRBJ1-2; D is uncertain. This CDR3 has 12 amino acids. Trimming removed 5 bases at V and 5 bases at J, with 9 bases between. In germline, CDR1 is MGHDK, CDR2 SYGVNS. The DNA for the CDR3 is TGTGCCAGCAGTTATCTGGGATATGGCTACACCTTC. Encoded protein: CASSYLGYGYTF.

In its sample, this clonotype was seen a few times. The gene calls are TRBV20-1 and TRBJ2-7; 7 nucleotides align to TRBD2. This CDR3 region has 14 residues. Looked up from germline, CDR1 is DFQATT and CDR2 is SNEGSKA (reference sequence). V shed 6 bases and J 1 base; nucleotides not matched to a gene: 9. This CDR3 reads CSAPVASGSYEQYF. The CDR3 DNA is TGCAGTGCCCCGGTGGCTAGCGGTTCCTACGAGCAGTACTTC.

This clonotype showed up just a few times. The chain carries TRBV3-1 and TRBJ1-4; D is uncertain. V was shortened by 3 bases and J by 7 bases, with 12 bases between the two germline ends. Germline values: CDR1 LGHDT, CDR2 YNNKEL (reference sequence). The CDR3 has 14 residues. In nucleotides, the CDR3 is TGTGCCAGCAGCCAGCAGAGGAGGGCTGAAAAACTGTTTTTT. This sequence encodes CASSQQRRAEKLFF. Variable domain in full (rest from reference TRBV3-1 and TRBJ1-4): DTAVSQTPKYLVTQMGNDKSIKCEQNLGHDTMYWYKQDSKKFLKIMFSYNNKELIINETVPNRFSPKSPDKAHLNLHINSLELGDSAVYFCASSQQRRAEKLFFGSGTQLSVL.

This clonotype was detected only a few times. The chain recombines TRBV5-6 with TRBJ1-1, with a weak D call TRBD1 (5 bases). The CDR3 covers 13 residues. Trimming took off 4 bases at V and 6 bases at J, with 13 bases between the two ends. Germline V CDR1 and CDR2: SGHDT, YYEEEE. CDR3 coding DNA: TGTGCCAGCAGCCCTGGTGGGGGATCTGAAGCTTTCTTT. It specifies CASSPGGGSEAFF.